This T cell receptor beta chain was obtained from a study of CXCR3-negative and CXCR3-positive naive CD8 T cells. Study summary: Each library gave roughly 1.6 +/- 0.3 million of approximately 150 million TRB reads.

Study results and limitations: Comparably high diversity was seen in both naive subsets, and much lower diversity in memory CD8+ cells. Greater hydrophobicity was found in TRB CDR3s of CXCR3-positive naive cells than of CXCR3-negative naive cells. Similar TRBV-TRBJ usage characterized naive CXCR3-negative and CXCR3-positive cells; memory cells differed.

The naive CD8+ gate required CD45RO-CCR7+CD27+CD95- phenotype. The germline V gene has CDR1 LGHNA and CDR2 YNFKEQ. The CDR3 has 13 residues. Details on this clonotype: Its matching antigen is unknown.

cDNA libraries for TRB were generated by 5' RACE incorporating UMI labels. TCRdb re-called the 5' RACE reads; every CDR3 protein appears as one record, without DNA. The sample holds about 110,000 distinct CDR3 sequences. The sequence was obtained from a human donor in good health. Some clones in this sample may be carry-over from other donors' samples. This chain uses TRBV4-2 with TRBJ1-5. Sequencing input: naive CXCR3+ CD8+ T cells from blood. The subset denotes: CD45RO-CCR7+CD27+CD95- naive CD8+ T cells expressing CXCR3 (TNR3+). The CDR3 sequence is CASSQQVNQPQHF.